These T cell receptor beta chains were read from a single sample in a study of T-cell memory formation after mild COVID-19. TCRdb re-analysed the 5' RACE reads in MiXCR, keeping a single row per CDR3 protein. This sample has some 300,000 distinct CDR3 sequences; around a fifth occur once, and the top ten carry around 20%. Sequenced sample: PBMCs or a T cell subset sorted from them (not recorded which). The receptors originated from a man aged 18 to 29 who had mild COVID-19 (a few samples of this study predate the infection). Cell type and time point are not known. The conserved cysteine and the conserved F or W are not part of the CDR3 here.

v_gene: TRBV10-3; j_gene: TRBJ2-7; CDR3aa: AITQGEQGRSEQY
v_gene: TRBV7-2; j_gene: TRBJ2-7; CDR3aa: ASSFQSGVQYEQY
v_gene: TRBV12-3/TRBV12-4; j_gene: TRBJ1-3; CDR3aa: ASSLGTAAY
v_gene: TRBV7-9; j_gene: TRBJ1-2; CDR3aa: ASTETAGENYGYT
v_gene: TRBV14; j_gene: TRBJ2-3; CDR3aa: ASSHASRGWGTDTQY
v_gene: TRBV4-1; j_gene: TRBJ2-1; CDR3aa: ASSPGLLGNEQF
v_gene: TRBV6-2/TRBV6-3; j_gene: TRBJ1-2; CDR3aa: ASSPTGGWDGYT
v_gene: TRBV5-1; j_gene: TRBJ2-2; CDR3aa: ASQPTTNTGELF
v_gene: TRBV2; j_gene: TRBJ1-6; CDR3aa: ASMDGSSYNSPLH
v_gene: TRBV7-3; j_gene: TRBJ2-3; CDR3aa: ASSPDSSSTDTQY
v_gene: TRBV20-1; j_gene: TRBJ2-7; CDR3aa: SARGRTRPYEQY
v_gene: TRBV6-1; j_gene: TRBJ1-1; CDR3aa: ASRDRLQGLNTEAF
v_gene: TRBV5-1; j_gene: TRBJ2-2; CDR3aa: ASSLGTLYTGELF
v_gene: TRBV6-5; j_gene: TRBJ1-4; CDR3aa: ASSLGGGRHEKLF
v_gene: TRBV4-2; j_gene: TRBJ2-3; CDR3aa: ASSQDQEGLERYTQY
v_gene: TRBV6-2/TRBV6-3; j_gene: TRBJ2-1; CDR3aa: ASSYNLAGPQF
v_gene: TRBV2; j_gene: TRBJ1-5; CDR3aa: ASSGTGRVRQPQH
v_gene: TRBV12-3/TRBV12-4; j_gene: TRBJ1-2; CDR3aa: ASRATGPYGYT
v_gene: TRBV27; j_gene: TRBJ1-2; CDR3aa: ASSQVTGYGYT
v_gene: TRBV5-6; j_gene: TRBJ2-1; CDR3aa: ASSGMQGYNEQF
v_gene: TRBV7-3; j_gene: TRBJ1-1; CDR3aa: ASSMTGVEAF
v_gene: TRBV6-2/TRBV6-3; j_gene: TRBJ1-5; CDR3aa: ASHDSGPQH
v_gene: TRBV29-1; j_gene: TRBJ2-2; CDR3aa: SVQPNTGELF
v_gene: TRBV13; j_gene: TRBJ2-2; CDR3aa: ASLAGQLNTGELF
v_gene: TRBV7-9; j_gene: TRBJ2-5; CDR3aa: AIQGEETQY
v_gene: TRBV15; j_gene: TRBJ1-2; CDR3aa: ATSRDRQGYGYT